The T cell receptor beta chain under discussion was sequenced for a study of OX40 agonist ivuxolimab in advanced cancers. Study at large: The patients received agonistic anti-OX40 (CD134) antibody ivuxolimab. Subjects had a mean age of roughly 60 years, with a range of roughly 23 to 80; around 84% were male. Enrollees could have had prior anti-PD-1, anti-PD-L1 or anti-CTLA-4 therapy, which 40% to 45% had received.

A note on this clone: No antigen is known for it.

General study results and limits: Both CD4+ and CD8+ T cell populations in blood had undergone clonal expansion by week 6 at 0.1 to 3.0 mg/kg.

J gave up 3 bases and V 3 bases, and 3 bases lay outside the gene matches. Germline V gene sequence: CDR1 SEHNR, CDR2 FQNEAQ (reference sequence). The CDR3 contains 15 residues. Clones were read by immunoSEQ multiplex PCR, and TCRdb kept only the in-frame ones, dropping some. The sample lists 55,000 to 75,000 clones; approximately 80% were seen once. This clonotype originated in an adult with an advanced solid tumor such as melanoma, head and neck, liver or kidney cancer. The chain uses TRBV7-9 and TRBJ2-2, with TRBD2 identical over 8 bases. This specimen consisted of CD4+ or CD8+ T cells sorted from blood, obtained in a trial of the OX40 agonist ivuxolimab. The CDR3 DNA follows: TGTGCCAGCAGCTTCTACGGGGGGGACACCGGGGAGCTGTTTTTT. Protein: CASSFYGGDTGELFF.